One sample yielded the 10 T cell receptor beta chains listed below, sequenced in a study of blood T cells in healthy people across ages. Primed by a sample-barcoded 5' primer and a J-beta primer mix, a second PCR proceeded for roughly 6 to 12 cycles. TCRdb fed the 5' RACE reads into MiXCR, producing one record per CDR3 protein. The data show hundreds of thousands of distinct CDR3 sequences, just over 55% seen once. The specimen sequenced was blood. All receptors derive from a man between 35 and 55 years old in good health.

J is TRBJ2-3 and V is TRBV24-1; the D call may be TRBD1 or TRBD2 (5 bases each). The CDR3 length is 14 residues. Trimming took off 5 bases at V and 4 bases at J, with 12 bases between the two ends. Germline CDR1 is KGHDR and CDR2 is SFDVKD. The CDR3: CATSAWGSADTQYF. CDR3 DNA: TGTGCCACCAGTGCCTGGGGGTCGGCAGATACGCAGTATTTT.

This clonotype has a count of ten or more. CDR3 in amino acids: CASSSQLAGGEETQYF. The CDR3 DNA reads as TGTGCCAGCAGCTCTCAACTAGCGGGGGGCGAAGAGACCCAGTACTTC. V is TRBV7-2 and J is TRBJ2-5; the match to TRBD2 covers 12 bases. Germline V gene sequence: CDR1 SGHTA, CDR2 FQGNSA. The J segment lost 3 bases and the V segment lost 4 bases, leaving 6 bases of the junction unmatched. CDR3 length: 16 residues. Full variable domain (outside the CDR3, taken from reference TRBV7-2 and TRBJ2-5): GAGVSQSPSNKVTEKGKDVELRCDPISGHTALYWYRQSLGQGLEFLIYFQGNSAPDKSGLPSDRFSAERTGGSVSTLTIQRTQQEDSAVYLCASSSQLAGGEETQYFGPGTRLLVL.

The V call is TRBV28, the J call TRBJ2-4; D perhaps matches TRBD1 (5 bases). Germline CDR1 and CDR2: MDHEN and SYDVKM. This CDR3 region has 13 residues. Trimming took 8 bases from V and 1 from J, leaving 9 bases between them. The CDR3 sequence is CASDSGAKNIQYF. The CDR3 DNA is TGTGCCAGCGACTCAGGGGCCAAAAACATTCAGTACTTC.

The V call is TRBV20-1, the J call TRBJ2-4; the D is unclear. V was pared by 5 bases and J by 0 bases, with 11 bases between. CDR3 length: 14 residues. Looked up from germline, CDR1 is DFQATT and CDR2 is SNEGSKA (reference sequence). The CDR3 DNA follows: TGCAGTGCTTGTGGTGAGATAGCCAAAAACATTCAGTACTTC. Translation: CSACGEIAKNIQYF.

Regarding this clonotype: One end of the junction does not line up with germline, which may come from a read error. V and J are TRBV4-1 and TRBJ2-3, with a weak D call TRBD1 (7 bases). The CDR3 spans 16 residues. Germline loops: CDR1 MGHRA, CDR2 YSYEKL. The CDR3: CVSSHDRDSTTDTQYF. The DNA of the CDR3 is TGCGTCAGCAGCCACGACAGGGACTCCACCACAGATACGCAGTATTTT.

The CDR3 DNA is TGTGCCAGCAGCGCAAGACTAGCGGGAGGGATCCCCTACAATGAGCAGTACTTC. This gives the protein CASSARLAGGIPYNEQYF. This chain connects TRBV9 to TRBJ2-1; 14 bases agree with TRBD2. The J call may be in error: the DNA end matches TRBJ2-7 better. CDR1 and CDR2 from the germline V gene are SGDLS and YYNGEE. The CDR3 extends over 18 amino acids.

The chain carries TRBV24-1 and TRBJ2-7; D gene unclear. Germline CDR1 reads KGHDR; CDR2 reads SFDVKD. V was cut by 0 bases and J by 3 bases, with 11 bases left in between. CDR3 size: 15 residues. The CDR3 DNA reads TGTGCCACCAGTGATTTGGGCCAGGCCTACTACGAGCAGTACTTC. As protein: CATSDLGQAYYEQYF.

V is TRBV20-1 and J is TRBJ1-6; 10 nucleotides line up with TRBD1. The CDR3 consists of 13 residues. J gave up 7 bases and V 6 bases, and 3 bases lay outside the gene matches. Per the germline V gene, CDR1 is DFQATT and CDR2 is SNEGSKA (reference sequence). The CDR3 DNA follows: TGCAGTGCAGAGGGACAGGGGAATTCACCCCTCCACTTT. It translates to CSAEGQGNSPLHF.

Only a few counts were recorded for this clonotype. The chain uses TRBV6-2 or TRBV6-3 and TRBJ2-4, with no clear D. TRBJ2-7 explains the end of the DNA better; the J call may be wrong. CDR1 MNHEY and CDR2 SVGEGT come from the germline V gene. The CDR3 loop spans 12 amino acids. CDR3 bases: TGTGCCAGCAGTCAAGAAGCCTACGAGCAGTACTTC. Its protein product is CASSQEAYEQYF.

V is TRBV10-3 and J is TRBJ1-6, with D possibly TRBD1 on 5 matching bases. V dropped 6 bases and J dropped 6 bases, with 12 bases sitting between them. The CDR3 is made up of 14 amino acids. Germline V gives CDR1 ENHRY, CDR2 SYGVKD. For the CDR3, the DNA is TGTGCCATCAGATCCGGGACGCCTAATTCACCCCTCCACTTT. It specifies CAIRSGTPNSPLHF.